Shown below are 22 T cell receptor beta chains from a single sample sequenced in a study of control samples from healthy donors and cancer patients. Here immunoSEQ multiplex PCR was the method, and the copy in TCRdb shows in-frame clones only, minus some. The sample holds 80,000 to 100,000 clones, just under 95% seen once. The sequenced sample was blood. The source of these receptors is a human donor in good health. The donor label of this sample is uncertain.

V gene TRBV7-3 combines with J gene TRBJ1-2; the D gene is possibly TRBD1 (6 bases). Trimming removed 8 bases from V and 4 bases from J, with 14 bases in between. This CDR3 region has 13 residues. CDR1 SGHTA and CDR2 FQGTGA come from the germline V gene. The CDR3 nucleotides read TGTGCCAGCTCAGAAAAAGGGGGCTATGGCTACACCTTC. This translates into CASSEKGGYGYTF.

The sample holds one count of this clone. This sequence joins TRBV19 and TRBJ1-1; no clear D gene. The CDR3 runs to 12 residues. Trimming took 7 bases from V and 0 from J, leaving 6 bases between them. Germline CDR1 reads LNHDA; CDR2 reads SQIVND (reference sequence). The CDR3 here is CASTALNTEAFF. The CDR3 DNA reads TGTGCCAGTACCGCGCTGAACACTGAAGCTTTCTTT.

The chain combines TRBV19 with TRBJ2-7, with 9 bases lining up with TRBD1. The CDR3 runs 15 residues. J lost 0 bases, V lost 5 bases, and 5 bases had no gene match. CDR1 and CDR2 (germline): LNHDA, SQIVND (reference sequence). The CDR3: CASSPDRGDSYEQYF. CDR3 DNA: TGTGCCAGTAGTCCTGACAGGGGGGACTCCTACGAGCAGTACTTC.

The chain joins TRBV7-9 to TRBJ2-2, with TRBD1 matching 9 bases. CDR1 and CDR2 (germline): SEHNR, FQNEAQ (reference sequence). V was pared by 5 bases and J by 5 bases, with 9 bases of the junction left unmatched. The CDR3 sequence is 16 residues long. CDR3 sequence (DNA): TGTGCCAGCAGCATCACCGGGACAGGGCAAACCGGGGAGCTGTTTTTT. It codes for CASSITGTGQTGELFF.

The chain recombines TRBV3-1 (or the pseudogene TRBV3-2) with TRBJ2-3, with a tentative D call TRBD1 (7 bases). Trimming removed 4 bases at V and 1 base at J, with 15 bases between. The CDR3 is 16 amino acids. Germline V gene sequence: CDR1 LGHDT, CDR2 YNNKEL (reference sequence). The CDR3 sequence is CASSPFRGRRTDTQYF. In DNA, the CDR3 is TGTGCCAGCAGCCCATTCAGGGGGAGGCGCACAGATACGCAGTATTTT.

The V call is TRBV24-1, the J call TRBJ2-2, with 7 bases lining up with TRBD1. V was pared by 3 bases and J by 0 bases, with 9 bases of the junction left unmatched. The CDR3 contains 18 residues. The germline V gene has CDR1 KGHDR and CDR2 SFDVKD. The CDR3: CATSDPRDSLTNTGELFF. As DNA, the CDR3 is TGTGCCACCAGTGATCCGAGGGACAGCCTTACGAACACCGGGGAGCTGTTTTTT.

V and J are TRBV5-4 and TRBJ1-2; no clear D. The germline V gene encodes CDR1 SGHNT and CDR2 YYREEE (reference sequence). CDR3 size: 13 residues. Between the trimmed V and J ends, which lost 2 bases and 6 bases, there was a span of 11 bases. This chain's CDR3 is CASSFLETNGYTF. The CDR3 region has the DNA TGTGCCAGCAGCTTCCTTGAGACGAATGGCTACACCTTC.

The rearrangement uses TRBV28 and TRBJ2-7; the D call may be TRBD1 or TRBD2 (5 bases each). Germline V gene lookup returns CDR1 MDHEN and CDR2 SYDVKM. The V and J ends lost 6 bases and 6 bases respectively, with 18 bases between them. The CDR3 totals 14 residues. The CDR3 region is CASRTQIGTSEQYF. The CDR3 DNA reads TGTGCCAGCAGGACTCAGATCGGGACGAGCGAGCAGTACTTC.

The chain recombines TRBV12-3 or TRBV12-4 with TRBJ1-1; D is unclear. This CDR3 spans 13 amino acids. The ends were cut back, 8 bases at V and 9 bases at J, with 19 bases in the middle. CDR3 DNA: TGTGCCAGCCTCCGTACTGGTGGAACCAAAGCTTTCTTT. Translating it yields CASLRTGGTKAFF.

The chain recombines TRBV7-2 with TRBJ1-5; D gene uncertain. This CDR3 is 14 amino acids long. Trimming removed 1 base from V and 4 bases from J, with 8 bases in between. CDR1 and CDR2 from the germline V gene are SGHTA and FQGNSA. This chain's CDR3 is CASSLVLGNQPQHF. CDR3 coding DNA: TGTGCCAGCAGCTTAGTACTGGGGAATCAGCCCCAGCATTTT.

The CDR3, as DNA: TGTGCCAGCAGCGATGGCGGTATGAACACTGAAGCTTTCTTT. Translating gives CASSDGGMNTEAFF. The chain joins TRBV9 to TRBJ1-1; D remains unclear. Trimming left V 3 bases short and J 0 bases short, with 9 bases between. From germline, CDR1 is SGDLS and CDR2 YYNGEE. This CDR3 region has 14 residues.

This sequence joins TRBV18 and TRBJ1-4; 7 bases match TRBD1. This CDR3 spans 15 amino acids. CDR1 is KGHSH and CDR2 is LQKENI in the germline V gene. V shed 6 bases, J shed 4 bases, and the junction held 8 bases outside the gene matches. The CDR3 protein is CASSPYRDSNEKLFF. The CDR3 DNA is TGTGCCAGCTCCCCTTACAGGGACAGTAATGAAAAACTGTTTTTT.

V is TRBV4-3 and J is TRBJ1-5, with D possibly TRBD1 on 5 matching bases. The CDR3 has 19 amino acids. The V gene lost 0 bases and the J gene lost 2 bases, with 20 bases spanning the gap. Germline V gene sequence: CDR1 LGHNA, CDR2 YSLEER. The CDR3 nucleotides are TGCGCCAGCAGCCAAGAGTCCAGGGAGAGGGCTTGGTGCAATCAGCCCCAGCATTTT. This codes for CASSQESRERAWCNQPQHF.

The chain uses TRBV3-1 (or the pseudogene TRBV3-2) and TRBJ2-2; D is undetermined. The germline CDR1 and CDR2 sequences are LGHDT and YNNKEL (reference sequence). Trimming left V 2 bases short and J 6 bases short, with 10 bases between. There are 14 residues in the CDR3. The CDR3 loop reads CASSQTRTAGELFF. Written as DNA, the CDR3 is TGTGCCAGCAGCCAAACACGAACTGCCGGGGAGCTGTTTTTT.

The chain has TRBV24-1 and TRBJ2-2; TRBD2 might be the D (5 bases). This CDR3 has 18 residues. Germline lookup yields CDR1 KGHDR and CDR2 SFDVKD. Trimming stripped 1 base from V and 0 bases from J, with 14 bases between. The CDR3, as DNA: TGTGCCACCAGTGATTTTGACTACCGGTCCACGAACACCGGGGAGCTGTTTTTT. This gives the protein CATSDFDYRSTNTGELFF.

This clone was seen a single time. The V gene is TRBV5-1, the J gene TRBJ1-1, with D perhaps matching TRBD1 (5 bases). Trimming removed 4 bases from V and 1 base from J, with 17 bases in between. CDR3 length equals 16 residues. Germline CDR1 SGHRS, CDR2 YFSETQ. CDR3 protein: CASSPQPGAPNTEAFF. DNA for the CDR3: TGCGCCAGCAGCCCTCAACCCGGGGCGCCGAACACTGAAGCTTTCTTT. The variable domain in full, completed from reference TRBV5-1 and TRBJ1-1, reads KAGVTQTPRYLIKTRGQQVTLSCSPISGHRSVSWYQQTPGQGLQFLFEYFSETQRNKGNFPGRFSGRQFSNSRSEMNVSTLELGDSALYLCASSPQPGAPNTEAFFGQGTRLTVV.

Comment on this clone: An end of the junction differs from the germline gene, which may be a read error. The V and J genes are TRBV28 and TRBJ1-2; no reliable D call. The germline V gene encodes CDR1 MDHEN and CDR2 SYDVKM. The CDR3 is 12 amino acids. The CDR3 loop is CASSIQPRLLSF. The DNA of the CDR3 is TGTGCCAGCAGTATACAACCTAGACTCCTGTCTTTC.

The genes are TRBV7-2 and TRBJ2-1; TRBD2 matches at 14 bases. J gave up 2 bases and V 5 bases, and 5 bases lay outside the gene matches. Germline V gene lookup returns CDR1 SGHTA and CDR2 FQGNSA. This CDR3 is built from 17 residues. CDR3 amino acids: CASSGGLAGGAYNEQFF. The CDR3 DNA sequence: TGTGCCAGCAGCGGAGGACTAGCGGGGGGTGCCTACAATGAGCAGTTCTTC.

The chain has TRBV6-5 and TRBJ1-1; the D gene is possibly TRBD1 (5 bases). The CDR3 length is 13 residues. V was shortened by 7 bases and J by 1 base, with 10 bases between the two germline ends. Germline loops: CDR1 MNHEY, CDR2 SVGAGI. Here the CDR3 reads CASTQGANTEAFF. The CDR3 nucleotides are TGTGCCAGCACCCAGGGCGCGAACACTGAAGCTTTCTTT.

This sequence joins TRBV12-2 and TRBJ2-7; the table's D call, TRBD1, was not checked against the DNA. TRBV12-2 is described as a pseudogene. This CDR3 has 14 amino acids. The CDR3 region has the DNA TGTGCAAGTCGCCCGGGACAGGGGTCCTACGAGCAGTACGTC. Its protein is CASRPGQGSYEQYV.

This chain links TRBV6-2 or TRBV6-3 with TRBJ1-1; D uncertain. With 2 bases removed from V and 6 bases from J, the gap between germline ends came to 13 bases. This CDR3 region has 14 residues. The germline CDR1 and CDR2 sequences are MNHEY and SVGEGT. The CDR3 loop is CASSYGRAGSEAFF. The CDR3, as DNA: TGTGCCAGCAGTTACGGTAGGGCAGGCTCTGAAGCTTTCTTT.

The rearrangement links TRBV12-3 or TRBV12-4 to TRBJ2-5; 9 bases line up with TRBD1. This CDR3 is built from 13 residues. The ends lost 6 bases at V and 7 bases at J; junction bases unmatched: 6. In DNA, the CDR3 is TGTGCCAGCAGCAGGGGACAGGGCGGGACCCAGTACTTC. The encoded protein is CASSRGQGGTQYF.